The 25 T cell receptor beta chains in this list originate from one sample, sequenced in a study of early T cells in non-severe SARS-CoV-2 infection. TCRdb processed the 5' RACE reads anew with MiXCR; each CDR3 protein has one entry. The sample lists under 70,000 distinct CDR3 sequences; roughly 5.3% were seen once. The sequencing sample was made of whole blood. Receptor source: an adult who was a healthcare worker with PCR-confirmed SARS-CoV-2 infection or an uninfected control (not recorded which).

At least ten counts were recorded for this clonotype. V is TRBV6-2 or TRBV6-3 and J is TRBJ2-1; D unclear. Germline V gene lookup returns CDR1 MNHEY and CDR2 SVGEGT. V lost 6 bases, J lost 8 bases, and 14 bases lay in between. This CDR3 contains 13 residues. DNA of the CDR3: TGTGCCAGCAGCCCCTACAAGGGCGATGAGCAGTTCTTC. Amino acids: CASSPYKGDEQFF.

This clonotype was counted between two and nine times. The gene calls are TRBV5-1 and TRBJ2-3; no definite D call. CDR1 SGHRS and CDR2 YFSETQ come from the germline V gene. The V end lost 5 bases, the J end lost 1 base, and 11 bases lay between the germline ends. The CDR3 contains 14 residues. CDR3 protein: CASRRSVGTDTQYF. CDR3 bases: TGCGCCAGCAGAAGGAGCGTGGGCACAGATACGCAGTATTTT.

V usage is TRBV4-2 and J usage is TRBJ2-6; possible D gene TRBD1, 5 bases. The ends were cut back, 1 base at V and 0 bases at J, with 10 bases in the middle. The CDR3 totals 17 residues. CDR1 is LGHNA and CDR2 is YNFKEQ in the germline V gene. CDR3 loop: CASSQAQGSSGANVLTF. The CDR3 DNA follows: TGTGCCAGCAGCCAAGCCCAGGGCAGCTCTGGGGCCAACGTCCTGACTTTC.

The rearrangement joins TRBV7-9 to TRBJ2-3; the match to TRBD2 covers 7 bases. The CDR3 has 16 amino acids. V trimming: 1 base; J trimming: 6 bases; junction bases outside the gene matches: 10. Germline V CDR1 and CDR2: SEHNR, FQNEAQ (reference sequence). CDR3 loop: CASSLGAGGRVDTQYF. In DNA form, the CDR3 reads TGTGCCAGCAGCTTAGGAGCCGGCGGGAGAGTGGATACGCAGTATTTT.

This clonotype has ten or more counts. This chain uses TRBV4-1 with TRBJ2-2; D possibly matches TRBD1 or TRBD2 (6 bases each). Trimming pared 1 base from V and 9 bases from J, leaving 12 bases between. The CDR3 extends over 14 amino acids. Germline values: CDR1 MGHRA, CDR2 YSYEKL. Here the CDR3 DNA reads TGCGCCAGCAGCCAAGCTACGGGGGCCCGGGAGCTGTTTTTT. This sequence encodes CASSQATGARELFF.

At least ten counts were recorded for this clonotype. The chain couples TRBV7-2 to TRBJ2-7; TRBD1 is a possible D gene (7 bases). The germline V gene has CDR1 SGHTA and CDR2 FQGNSA. The CDR3 covers 14 residues. Trimming took off 6 bases at V and 7 bases at J, with 19 bases between the two ends. The CDR3 bases are TGTGCCAGCAGGGATGGAGCAGGGGGGATAGAGCAGTACTTC. It specifies CASRDGAGGIEQYF.

This clonotype occurred many times. This chain links TRBV12-3 or TRBV12-4 with TRBJ2-1, with D maybe TRBD2 (6 bases). The CDR3 is 16 amino acids. Trimming removed 2 bases from V and 4 bases from J, with 15 bases in between. In nucleotides, the CDR3 is TGTGCCAGCAGTTTACCAATGGCAGGAGGGTACAATGAGCAGTTCTTC. This encodes CASSLPMAGGYNEQFF.

This clonotype was seen repeatedly, ten times or more. This rearrangement joins TRBV7-6 to TRBJ2-2, with D unresolved. Deletions cut 6 bases from V and 7 bases from J, with 12 bases between. Germline CDR1 SGHVS, CDR2 FNYEAQ. This CDR3 has 13 amino acids. The CDR3 reads CASRPFRDGELFF. The CDR3 DNA reads TGTGCCAGCAGACCTTTTAGGGACGGGGAGCTGTTTTTT. The variable domain in full, completed from reference TRBV7-6 and TRBJ2-2, reads GAGVSQSPRYKVTKRGQDVALRCDPISGHVSLYWYRQALGQGPEFLTYFNYEAQQDKSGLPNDRFSAERPEGSISTLTIQRTEQRDSAMYRCASRPFRDGELFFGEGSRLTVL.

At least ten counts were recorded for this clonotype. The V call is TRBV29-1, the J call TRBJ2-2; 7 bases line up with TRBD1. This CDR3 spans 13 amino acids. V lost 6 bases, J lost 6 bases, and 7 bases stayed unmatched. From germline, CDR1 is SQVTM and CDR2 ANQGSEA. Here the CDR3 reads CSVQLTGAGELFF. The CDR3 DNA reads TGCAGCGTGCAACTTACAGGGGCCGGGGAGCTGTTTTTT.

This clonotype was counted many times. The chain has TRBV12-3 or TRBV12-4 and TRBJ1-5; perhaps TRBD1 as D (6 bases). This CDR3 comprises 15 residues. The germline V and J ends were trimmed by 2 bases and 6 bases, with 14 bases remaining between them. This CDR3 reads CASSLLGGGLQPQHF. DNA for the CDR3: TGTGCCAGCAGTTTACTGGGGGGGGGCCTTCAGCCCCAGCATTTT.

This clonotype was recorded a few times. The chain employs TRBV7-8 and TRBJ1-1; D remains ambiguous. Germline V lookup: CDR1 SGHVS, CDR2 FQNEAQ. The CDR3 spans 14 residues. The V and J ends lost 4 bases and 4 bases respectively, with 13 bases between them. The CDR3 region is CASSSRGPGTEAFF. The DNA of the CDR3 is TGTGCCAGCAGCTCCCGCGGGCCGGGCACTGAAGCTTTCTTT. The variable domain in full, with the rest retrieved from reference TRBV7-8 and TRBJ1-1, is GAGVSQSPRYKVAKRGQDVALRCDPISGHVSLFWYQQALGQGPEFLTYFQNEAQLDKSGLPSDRFFAERPEGSVSTLKIQRTQQEDSAVYLCASSSRGPGTEAFFGQGTRLTVV.

The table lists this clonotype with many counts. In DNA form, the CDR3 reads TGTGCCAGCAGCCCCACGGGACAGGCACAGGAGCAGTACTTC. Its translation: CASSPTGQAQEQYF. The gene calls are TRBV7-9 and TRBJ2-7; 8 bases are a match to TRBD1. This CDR3 contains 14 residues. Per the germline V gene, CDR1 is SEHNR and CDR2 is FQNEAQ (reference sequence). The junction had 10 bases not matched to a gene; V was cut back by 5 bases and J by 7 bases.

This clonotype was picked up many times. This chain links TRBV9 with TRBJ2-3; the D gene is possibly TRBD1 (6 bases). V was clipped by 3 bases and J by 2 bases, with 10 bases between them. The CDR3 loop spans 14 amino acids. In germline, CDR1 is SGDLS, CDR2 YYNGEE. The CDR3 nucleotides read TGTGCCAGCAGCGACAGACAGGACACAGATACGCAGTATTTT. Its protein product is CASSDRQDTDTQYF.

In regard to this clonotype: Being one base from a much bigger clone, this may be a read error. The chain has TRBV5-5 and TRBJ1-4; no reliable D call. The germline V gene has CDR1 SGHKS and CDR2 YYEKEE (reference sequence). CDR3 length equals 12 residues. The V end lost 1 base, the J end lost 17 bases, and 15 bases lay between the germline ends. The CDR3 spells CASSLQVGPLFF. CDR3 DNA: TGTGCCAGCAGCTTGCAAGTAGGACCCCTTTTTTTT.

Written as DNA, the CDR3 is TGTGCCAGCAGCCAGGAGGACAGTGGGGTAGTTGGCTACACCTTC. Translating it yields CASSQEDSGVVGYTF. This rearrangement joins TRBV4-2 to TRBJ1-2; D possibly corresponds to TRBD1 (6 bases). The ends were cut back, 3 bases at V and 7 bases at J, with 18 bases in the middle. CDR1 and CDR2 from the germline V gene are LGHNA and YNFKEQ. CDR3 size: 15 residues.

This clonotype appeared many times. J is TRBJ2-1 and V is TRBV20-1; tentatively, D is TRBD1 (6 bases). V shed 4 bases and J shed 6 bases, with 16 bases lying between them. The CDR3 runs to 14 residues. In germline, CDR1 is DFQATT, CDR2 SNEGSKA (reference sequence). CDR3 DNA: TGCAGTGCTAACAGGGCCATCCTGCCCAATGAGCAGTTCTTC. Protein: CSANRAILPNEQFF.

Notes on this clonotype: Being one base from a much bigger clone, this may be a read error. CDR3 loop: CASTPRTAIVRQYF. The DNA of the CDR3 is TGTGCCAGCACACCACGGACCGCGATTGTGCGGCAGTACTTC. This sequence joins TRBV11-2 and TRBJ2-7; no firm D call. CDR3 length: 14 residues. Trimming took off 7 bases at V and 9 bases at J, with 22 bases between the two ends. Germline values: CDR1 SGHAT, CDR2 FQNNGV.

The rearrangement joins TRBV4-2 to TRBJ2-1; D remains ambiguous. This CDR3 comprises 15 residues. V was shortened by 1 base and J by 5 bases, with 12 bases between the two germline ends. From germline, CDR1 is LGHNA and CDR2 YNFKEQ. The CDR3 coding sequence is TGTGCCAGCAGCCAAGGAGCGCAAGGTGACAATGAGCAGTTCTTC. Its translation: CASSQGAQGDNEQFF.

This clonotype was counted many times. The chain links TRBV29-1 to TRBJ2-1; 15 bases match TRBD2. The CDR3 is made up of 14 amino acids. Per the germline V gene, CDR1 is SQVTM and CDR2 is ANQGSEA. Germline trimming cut 7 bases from V and 7 bases from J; bases unmatched to any gene: 5. CDR3 amino acids: CSARTSGRGNEQFF. The CDR3 DNA reads as TGCAGCGCACGGACTAGCGGGAGGGGGAATGAGCAGTTCTTC.

Many counts were recorded for this clonotype. The V gene is TRBV29-1, the J gene TRBJ2-3; D is perhaps TRBD2 (6 bases). Germline lookup yields CDR1 SQVTM and CDR2 ANQGSEA. Between the trimmed V and J ends, which lost 1 base and 2 bases, there was a span of 16 bases. CDR3 length equals 16 residues. The CDR3 DNA is TGCAGCGTTGAAGGGAAGGCGGGGCGGGCCACAGATACGCAGTATTTT. This codes for CSVEGKAGRATDTQYF.

This clonotype was counted ten times or more. V and J are TRBV10-2 and TRBJ2-1; TRBD2 is a possible D gene (5 bases). From germline, CDR1 is WSHSY and CDR2 SAAADI. This CDR3 contains 17 residues. V lost 3 bases to trimming and J lost 4 bases, with 19 bases between them. Written as DNA, the CDR3 is TGCGCCAGCAGTGATACCTACCTAGCTCCGCCTTACAATGAGCAGTTCTTC. Translating it yields CASSDTYLAPPYNEQFF.

This clonotype was counted ten times or more. V gene TRBV2 combines with J gene TRBJ2-7; D not certain. V was cut by 7 bases and J by 2 bases, with 3 bases left in between. Per germline, CDR1 SNHLY and CDR2 FYNNEI. The CDR3 is 10 amino acids. The CDR3 region is CASKAYEQYF. The CDR3 DNA reads TGTGCCAGCAAGGCCTACGAGCAGTACTTC.

The V call is TRBV21-1, the J call TRBJ2-4; TRBD1, the table's D call, was not compared with the DNA. TRBV21-1 counts as a pseudogene. The CDR3 runs 13 residues. For the CDR3, the DNA is TGTGCCAGAAGGGGGACGGGCAAAAACATTCAGTACTTC. This sequence encodes CARRGTGKNIQYF.

This clonotype has at least ten counts. The rearrangement links TRBV19 to TRBJ2-7; 10 positions agree with TRBD1. CDR1 LNHDA and CDR2 SQIVND come from the germline V gene (reference sequence). V shed 4 bases and J 1 base; nucleotides not matched to a gene: 7. This CDR3 is built from 16 residues. CDR3 DNA: TGTGCCAGTAGTACGCTCCCGGGACAGGGGTCCTACGAGCAGTACTTC. This sequence encodes CASSTLPGQGSYEQYF.

This clonotype was picked up many times. The chain is built from TRBV27 and TRBJ2-7; D is unclear. The CDR3 runs 13 residues. Trimming took off 6 bases at V and 0 bases at J, with 9 bases between the two ends. Per germline, CDR1 MNHEY and CDR2 SMNVEV (reference sequence). The CDR3 here is CASRGHSSYEQYF. CDR3 nucleotides: TGTGCCAGCAGGGGTCACAGCTCCTACGAGCAGTACTTC.